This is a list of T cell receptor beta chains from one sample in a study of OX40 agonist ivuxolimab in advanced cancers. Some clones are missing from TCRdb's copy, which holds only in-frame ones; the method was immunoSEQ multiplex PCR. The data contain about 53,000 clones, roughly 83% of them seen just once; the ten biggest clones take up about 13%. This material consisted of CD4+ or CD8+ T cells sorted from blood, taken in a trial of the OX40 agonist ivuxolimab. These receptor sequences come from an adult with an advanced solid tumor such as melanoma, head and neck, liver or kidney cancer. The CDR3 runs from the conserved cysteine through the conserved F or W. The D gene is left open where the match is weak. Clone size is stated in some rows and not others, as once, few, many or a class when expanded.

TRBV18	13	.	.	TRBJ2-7	CASSPSGNYEQYF	TGTGCCAGCTCCCCGAGTGGCAACTACGAGCAGTACTTC
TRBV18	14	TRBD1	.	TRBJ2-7	CASSPTGGLHEQYF	TGTGCCAGCTCACCTACAGGGGGTCTGCACGAGCAGTACTTC
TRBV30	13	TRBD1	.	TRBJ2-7	CAWGTGGSYEQYF	TGTGCCTGGGGGACAGGGGGCTCCTACGAGCAGTACTTC
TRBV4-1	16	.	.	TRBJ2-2	CASSQDWGRNTGELFF	TGCGCCAGCAGCCAAGATTGGGGAAGGAACACCGGGGAGCTGTTTTTT
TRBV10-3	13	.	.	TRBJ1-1	CAISGADATEAFF	TGTGCCATCAGTGGGGCGGATGCCACTGAAGCTTTCTTT
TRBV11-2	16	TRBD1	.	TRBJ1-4	CASSSLGQGANEKLFF	TGTGCCAGCAGCTCTCTCGGACAGGGAGCTAATGAAAAACTGTTTTTT
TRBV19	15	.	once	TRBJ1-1	CASSLDRSSNTEAFF	TGTGCCAGTAGTTTAGACAGATCTTCGAACACTGAAGCTTTCTTT
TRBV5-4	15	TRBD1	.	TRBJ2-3	CASSLVAGGQDTQYF	TGTGCCAGCAGCTTGGTGGCAGGGGGCCAAGATACGCAGTATTTT
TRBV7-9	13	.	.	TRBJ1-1	CASSPQGGTEAFF	TGTGCCAGCAGCCCCCAAGGTGGCACTGAAGCTTTCTTT
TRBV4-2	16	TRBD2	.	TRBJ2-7	CASSPLGPSGIDGQYF	TGTGCCAGCAGCCCCTTGGGCCCTAGCGGGATAGATGGGCAGTACTTC
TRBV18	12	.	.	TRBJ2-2	CASSPLTGELFF	TGTGCCAGCTCACCTTTGACAGGGGAGCTGTTTTTT
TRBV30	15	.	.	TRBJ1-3	CAWSLSPGRGNTIYF	TGTGCCTGGAGTTTATCGCCGGGACGGGGAAACACCATATATTTT
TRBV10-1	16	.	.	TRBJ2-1	CASSDLARSSYNEQFF	TGCGCCAGCAGTGACCTAGCGCGAAGCTCCTACAATGAGCAGTTCTTC
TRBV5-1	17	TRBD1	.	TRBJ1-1	CASSYRDRGVLNTEAFF	TGCGCCAGCAGCTACCGGGACAGGGGCGTCTTGAACACTGAAGCTTTCTTT
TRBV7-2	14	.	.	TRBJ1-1	CASSLGRRNTEAFF	TGTGCCAGCAGCTTAGGACGGAGGAACACTGAAGCTTTCTTT
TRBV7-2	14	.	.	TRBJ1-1	CASSPTGQNTEAFF	TGTGCCAGCAGCCCCACAGGGCAGAACACTGAAGCTTTCTTT
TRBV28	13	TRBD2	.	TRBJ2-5	CASSRGTTETQYF	TGTGCCAGCAGTCGGGGGACTACAGAGACCCAGTACTTC
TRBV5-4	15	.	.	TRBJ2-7	CASSLGGSYDYEQYF	TGTGCCAGCAGCTTGGGGGGGAGTTATGACTACGAGCAGTACTTC
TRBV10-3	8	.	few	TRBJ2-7	CAVYEQYF	TGTGCCGTTTACGAGCAGTACTTC
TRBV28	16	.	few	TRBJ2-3	CASSLTPADPTDTQYF	TGTGCCAGCAGTTTAACCCCCGCGGACCCCACAGATACGCAGTATTTT
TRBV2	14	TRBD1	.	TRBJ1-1	CASSLQGAYTEAFF	TGTGCCAGCAGTTTACAGGGGGCCTACACTGAAGCTTTCTTT
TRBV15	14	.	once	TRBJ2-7	CATSRVQGVSEQYF	TGTGCCACCAGCAGGGTTCAAGGGGTATCCGAGCAGTACTTC
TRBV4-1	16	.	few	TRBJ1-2	CASSQGAGAGGYGYTF	TGCGCCAGCAGCCAAGGGGCAGGGGCCGGGGGCTATGGCTACACCTTC
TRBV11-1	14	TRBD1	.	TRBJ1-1	CASSQGQGVTEAFF	TGTGCCAGCAGCCAAGGACAGGGGGTAACTGAAGCTTTCTTT
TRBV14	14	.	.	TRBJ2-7	CASSQDLRAGEQYF	TGTGCCAGCAGCCAAGATCTAAGGGCGGGCGAGCAGTACTTC
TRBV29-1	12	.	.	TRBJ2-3	CRTSQSTDTQYF	TGCAGAACTAGCCAAAGCACAGATACGCAGTATTTT
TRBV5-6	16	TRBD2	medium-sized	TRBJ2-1	CASSLGLAGVSNEQFF	TGTGCCAGCAGCTTGGGACTAGCGGGAGTCAGCAATGAGCAGTTCTTC
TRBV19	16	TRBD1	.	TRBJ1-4	CATTIGGTGVGEKLFF	TGTGCCACCACGATCGGGGGGACAGGAGTCGGTGAAAAACTGTTTTTT
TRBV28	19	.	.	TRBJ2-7	CASSFRFAYVGLNSYEQYF	TGTGCCAGCAGTTTTCGGTTTGCGTACGTGGGCTTAAACTCCTACGAGCAGTACTTC
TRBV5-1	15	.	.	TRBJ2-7	CASSLVRGSSYEQYF	TGCGCCAGCAGCTTGGTTCGGGGTTCCTCCTACGAGCAGTACTTC
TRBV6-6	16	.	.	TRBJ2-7	CASSPNRGTLLDEQYF	TGTGCCAGCAGCCCGAATCGGGGAACCCTACTGGACGAGCAGTACTTC
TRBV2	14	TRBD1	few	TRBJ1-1	CASSGQGTNTEAFF	TGTGCCAGCAGCGGACAGGGAACGAACACTGAAGCTTTCTTT
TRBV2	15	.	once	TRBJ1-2	CASSLQGPANYGYTF	TGTGCCAGCAGTTTGCAGGGGCCTGCTAACTATGGCTACACCTTC
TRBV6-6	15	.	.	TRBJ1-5	CASIDGGRKNQPQHF	TGTGCCAGCATCGACGGGGGCAGGAAGAATCAGCCCCAGCATTTT
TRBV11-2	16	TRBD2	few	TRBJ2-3	CASSRRSGSGSDTQYF	TGTGCCAGCAGCCGGAGGAGCGGGAGCGGGTCAGATACGCAGTATTTT